The clone carrying this T cell receptor (beta chain) was seen a handful of times. Germline is not matched at one junction end, which may reflect a read error. The germline V gene encodes CDR1 LNHNV and CDR2 YYDKDF (reference sequence). This CDR3 has 11 amino acids. Per the original methods: Estimation of nucleated cell counts was performed using reference gene primer amplification. Profiled with immunoSEQ multiplex PCR; TCRdb holds only in-frame clones, not every one. The V and J calls and clone size come from that table; D and trimming were worked out from the DNA. The sample contains tens of thousands of clones, 70% to 90% of which appear only once. This sample is drawn from a study of blood T cell repertoires in COVID-19. Study context: Specimens from acute and convalescent COVID-19 originated in the United States, Italy and Spain. In each case, the material was cDNA or gDNA derived from T cells, B-cell-depleted T cells, or PBMCs.

Sequenced sample: peripheral blood. This chain links TRBV15 with TRBJ2-7; D is undetermined. This clonotype originated in a human donor in a cohort sampled during active COVID-19. CDR3 sequence (DNA): TGTGCCACCAGCAGAGGGGCACTCTCATTCTTC. It yields the protein CATSRGALSFF.